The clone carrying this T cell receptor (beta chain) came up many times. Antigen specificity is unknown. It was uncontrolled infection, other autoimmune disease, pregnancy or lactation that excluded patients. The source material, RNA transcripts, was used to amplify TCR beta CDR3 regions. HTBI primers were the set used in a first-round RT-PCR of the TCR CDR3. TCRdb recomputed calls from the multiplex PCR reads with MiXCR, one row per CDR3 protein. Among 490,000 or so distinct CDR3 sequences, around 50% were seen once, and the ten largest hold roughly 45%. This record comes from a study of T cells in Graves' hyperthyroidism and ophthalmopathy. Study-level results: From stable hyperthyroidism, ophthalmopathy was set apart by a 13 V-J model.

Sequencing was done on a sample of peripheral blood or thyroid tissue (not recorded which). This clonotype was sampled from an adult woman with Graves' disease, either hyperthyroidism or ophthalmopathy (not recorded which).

The CDR3: CASSLRTGTNQPQHF. For the CDR3, the DNA is TGTGCCAGCAGCTTAAGGACAGGAACTAATCAGCCCCAGCATTTT. The gene calls are TRBV7-2 and TRBJ1-5, with TRBD1 matching 7 bases. V lost 2 bases to trimming and J lost 4 bases; unmatched junction nucleotides: 5. Germline lookup yields CDR1 SGHTA and CDR2 FQGNSA. The CDR3 consists of 15 residues.